The 29 T cell receptor beta chains listed next were all sequenced from one sample in a study of blood T cell repertoires in COVID-19. TCRdb's table, derived via immunoSEQ multiplex PCR, lists solely in-frame clones and lacks some. This sample has some 130,000 clones, with around 83% found just once. The sequenced sample was peripheral blood. These TCRs come from a man aged 40-49 years with active or convalescent COVID-19.

The V call is TRBV3-1 (or the pseudogene TRBV3-2), the J call TRBJ1-4; D perhaps matches TRBD1 (5 bases). The CDR3 covers 14 residues. Trimming took 1 base from V and 7 from J, leaving 10 bases between them. Germline values: CDR1 LGHDT, CDR2 YNNKEL (reference sequence). The CDR3 DNA is TGTGCCAGCAGCCAAGCGGGCAGGGCTGAAAAACTGTTTTTT. It encodes CASSQAGRAEKLFF.

The rearrangement uses TRBV6-5 and TRBJ2-7, with TRBD2 matching 7 bases. V shed 1 base and J 4 bases; nucleotides not matched to a gene: 7. In germline, CDR1 is MNHEY, CDR2 SVGAGI. There are 15 residues in the CDR3. CDR3 DNA: TGTGCCAGCAGTTACTTCGCTAGCGGAAAATACGAGCAGTACTTC. Its translation is CASSYFASGKYEQYF.

The chain is built from TRBV6-5 and TRBJ1-2; 7 bases align to TRBD1. Germline CDR1 is MNHEY and CDR2 is SVGAGI. The J segment lost 5 bases and the V segment lost 4 bases, leaving 7 bases of the junction unmatched. This CDR3 comprises 14 residues. DNA of the CDR3: TGTGCCAGCAGTTCGTCACAGGGGTTGTATGGCTACACCTTC. Its translation: CASSSSQGLYGYTF.

The chain is built from TRBV6-5 and TRBJ1-1; D is ambiguous. Per germline, CDR1 MNHEY and CDR2 SVGAGI. CDR3 length equals 15 residues. With 0 bases removed from V and 8 bases from J, the gap between germline ends came to 16 bases. CDR3 sequence: CASSYSNDGNGEAFF. CDR3 DNA sequence: TGTGCCAGCAGTTACTCGAATGACGGAAACGGGGAAGCTTTCTTT.

The rearrangement joins TRBV7-3 to TRBJ2-2, with no clear D. This CDR3 spans 14 amino acids. Germline V lookup: CDR1 SGHTA, CDR2 FQGTGA. V was cut by 3 bases and J by 2 bases, with 7 bases left in between. CDR3 nucleotide sequence: TGTGCCAGCAGCTTGTACAGAAACACCGGGGAGCTGTTTTTT. Protein: CASSLYRNTGELFF.

V gene TRBV10-1 combines with J gene TRBJ2-1; 9 bases map to TRBD2. V lost 3 bases and J lost 10; bases outside the gene matches: 7. The CDR3 is 14 residues long. Germline V CDR1 and CDR2: WNHNN, SYGVQD (reference sequence). CDR3 in amino acids: CASSDQRGAGEQFF. The DNA for the CDR3 is TGCGCCAGCAGTGACCAGCGGGGGGCAGGCGAGCAGTTCTTC.

This clone has only one observation. The chain couples TRBV5-1 to TRBJ2-3; D may be TRBD2 (7 bases). Between the trimmed V and J ends, which lost 0 bases and 2 bases, there was a span of 13 bases. CDR1 and CDR2 (germline): SGHRS, YFSETQ. The CDR3 is 16 amino acids. CDR3 nucleotide sequence: TGCGCCAGCAGCTTGGGTCCCGGGGGGCTCACAGATACGCAGTATTTT. Protein: CASSLGPGGLTDTQYF.

The genes are TRBV11-3 and TRBJ2-3; 10 positions match TRBD2. V lost 0 bases and J lost 2; bases outside the gene matches: 14. Germline CDR1 is SGHNT and CDR2 is YENEEA. CDR3 size: 20 residues. CDR3 nucleotides: TGTGCCAGCAGCTTAGATCTTAGGGGCGCTAGCGGGGGTGTCACAGATACGCAGTATTTT. It encodes CASSLDLRGASGGVTDTQYF.

The chain employs TRBV7-9 and TRBJ2-7, with 8 bases identical to TRBD2. Germline assignment: CDR1 SEHNR and CDR2 FQNEAQ (reference sequence). The CDR3 has 15 residues. Trimming at V came to 3 bases and at J to 9 bases, leaving 13 bases not matched to a gene. CDR3: CASSFTLAGGRVQYF. CDR3 nucleotides: TGTGCCAGCAGCTTTACCTTGGCGGGGGGTCGCGTGCAGTACTTC.

CDR3 amino acids: CATSRNRGSSGNTIYF. CDR3 sequence (DNA): TGTGCCACCAGCAGAAACAGGGGCAGCTCTGGAAACACCATATATTTT. This sequence joins TRBV15 and TRBJ1-3; the match to TRBD1 covers 7 bases. Germline CDR1 LNHNV, CDR2 YYDKDF (reference sequence). The CDR3 length is 16 residues. With 2 bases clipped from V and 0 bases from J, the junction kept 4 bases outside the gene matches.

This sequence joins TRBV6-4 and TRBJ2-2; D remains ambiguous. CDR3 length equals 14 residues. Germline lookup yields CDR1 MRHNA and CDR2 SNTAGT. The V end was cut by 7 bases, the J end by 1 base, with 10 bases between. The CDR3 is CASKRTENTGELFF. The CDR3 region has the DNA TGTGCCAGCAAACGAACAGAGAACACCGGGGAGCTGTTTTTT.

The chain joins TRBV10-2 to TRBJ2-2; D is unclear. Trimming removed 9 bases at V and 2 bases at J, with 7 bases between. This CDR3 region has 12 residues. Per the germline V gene, CDR1 is WSHSY and CDR2 is SAAADI. The CDR3 bases are TGCGCCAGTGCGGAAAACACCGGGGAGCTGTTTTTT. Its protein is CASAENTGELFF.

The V and J genes are TRBV2 and TRBJ2-7, with TRBD2 matching over 10 bases. CDR1 SNHLY and CDR2 FYNNEI come from the germline V gene. There are 15 residues in the CDR3. The J segment lost 7 bases and the V segment lost 5 bases, leaving 11 bases of the junction unmatched. In nucleotides, the CDR3 is TGTGCCAGCAGTAAACTAGCGGGGCGCTCGGGGGAGCAGTACTTC. Encoded protein: CASSKLAGRSGEQYF.

The chain couples TRBV19 to TRBJ2-1; 7 positions match TRBD2. V dropped 3 bases and J dropped 10; count of bases not matched to a gene: 6. Germline V CDR1 and CDR2: LNHDA, SQIVND (reference sequence). The CDR3 consists of 13 residues. For the CDR3, the DNA is TGTGCCAGTAGTATTCAACCGGGACTAGAGCAGTTCTTC. It translates to CASSIQPGLEQFF. The full variable domain, with the rest looked up from reference TRBV19 and TRBJ2-1, is DGGITQSPKYLFRKEGQNVTLSCEQNLNHDAMYWYRQDPGQGLRLIYYSQIVNDFQKGDIAEGYSVSREKKESFPLTVTSAQKNPTAFYLCASSIQPGLEQFFGPGTRLTVL.

The chain uses TRBV7-2 and TRBJ1-4; D possibly corresponds to TRBD1 (6 bases). From germline, CDR1 is SGHTA and CDR2 FQGNSA. Trimming took off 3 bases at V and 5 bases at J, with 19 bases between the two ends. This CDR3 comprises 17 residues. The CDR3 sequence: CASSFPSLGTLNEKLFF. CDR3 DNA: TGTGCCAGCAGCTTCCCGAGCCTAGGGACATTAAATGAAAAACTGTTTTTT.

The J gene is TRBJ2-5, the V gene TRBV25-1; 8 nucleotides line up with TRBD2. This CDR3 spans 17 amino acids. Per germline, CDR1 MGHDK and CDR2 SYGVNS. V shed 2 bases and J 1 base; nucleotides not matched to a gene: 9. CDR3 coding DNA: TGTGCCAGCAGTGAAAGGGCGGGACTAGGGACCCAAGAGACCCAGTACTTC. Its protein is CASSERAGLGTQETQYF.

The rearrangement links TRBV5-1 to TRBJ2-5; the D is unclear. The CDR3 totals 14 residues. CDR1 is SGHRS, CDR2 YFSETQ, per germline. V gave up 2 bases and J gave up 4 bases, with 12 bases separating them. CDR3 nucleotides: TGCGCCAGCAGCTTAAACGGGTCACCAGAGACCCAGTACTTC. This translates into CASSLNGSPETQYF.

The chain combines TRBV9 with TRBJ2-7; 12 nucleotides match TRBD1. V shed 4 bases and J 3 bases; nucleotides not matched to a gene: 17. The CDR3 contains 19 residues. CDR1 and CDR2 from the germline V gene are SGDLS and YYNGEE. The DNA of the CDR3 is TGTGCCAGCAGCTTAGACTCCGGGACAGGGGGCCCTAGGAGCTACGAGCAGTACTTC. Amino acid sequence: CASSLDSGTGGPRSYEQYF. Looking up the rest from reference TRBV9 and TRBJ2-7 gives the full variable domain: DSGVTQTPKHLITATGQRVTLRCSPRSGDLSVYWYQQSLDQGLQFLIQYYNGEERAKGNILERFSAQQFPDLHSELNLSSLELGDSALYFCASSLDSGTGGPRSYEQYFGPGTRLTVT.

The J gene is TRBJ2-6, the V gene TRBV13, with D unclear. The length of the CDR3 is 14 residues. V lost 4 bases, J lost 1 base, and 5 bases lay in between. The germline V gene has CDR1 PRHDT and CDR2 FYEKMQ (reference sequence). CDR3 nucleotide sequence: TGTGCCAGCAGCTCCCGGTCTGGGGCCAACGTCCTGACTTTC. Translating it yields CASSSRSGANVLTF. The full variable domain, its missing parts supplied by reference TRBV13 and TRBJ2-6, is AAGVIQSPRHLIKEKRETATLKCYPIPRHDTVYWYQQGPGQDPQFLISFYEKMQSDKGSIPDRFSAQQFSDYHSELNMSSLELGDSALYFCASSSRSGANVLTFGAGSRLTVL.

The chain uses TRBV4-3 and TRBJ2-6; weak D call: TRBD1 (6 bases). The germline CDR1 and CDR2 sequences are LGHNA and YSLEER. This CDR3 spans 15 amino acids. The V end was cut by 0 bases, the J end by 4 bases, with 7 bases between. CDR3 loop: CASSQDRGGANVLTF. The CDR3 DNA reads as TGCGCCAGCAGCCAAGATAGGGGGGGGGCCAACGTCCTGACTTTC.

The V and J genes are TRBV13 and TRBJ2-7; 8 nucleotides match TRBD1. V was pared by 1 base and J by 4 bases, with 6 bases of the junction left unmatched. Germline V gives CDR1 PRHDT, CDR2 FYEKMQ (reference sequence). This CDR3 comprises 15 residues. The CDR3 region has the DNA TGTGCCAGCAGCTTAGAAGGGACAGGAGAATACGAGCAGTACTTC. It encodes CASSLEGTGEYEQYF.

The CDR3 sequence: CASSHFASGTGGEKLFF. CDR3 coding DNA: TGTGCCAGCTCACACTTTGCTTCCGGGACAGGGGGAGAAAAACTGTTTTTT. The chain is built from TRBV18 and TRBJ1-4, with 11 nucleotides matching TRBD1. J was trimmed by 8 bases and V by 4 bases; bases with no gene match: 12. The CDR3 is 17 residues long. Germline CDR1 and CDR2: KGHSH and LQKENI.

This chain links TRBV10-1 with TRBJ2-3; D might be TRBD2 (6 bases). CDR1 WNHNN and CDR2 SYGVQD come from the germline V gene (reference sequence). V shed 0 bases and J shed 7 bases, with 14 bases lying between them. This CDR3 region has 15 residues. CDR3 in DNA: TGCGCCAGCAGTGAGTCGGGGCTAGCGATACATACGCAGTATTTT. The encoded protein is CASSESGLAIHTQYF.

This chain joins TRBV25-1 and TRBJ2-3; 8 nucleotides line up with TRBD2. This CDR3 comprises 16 residues. Trimming removed 3 bases from V and 2 bases from J; junction bases left unmatched: 7. Germline-derived CDR1 and CDR2 are MGHDK and SYGVNS. CDR3 DNA sequence: TGTGCCAGCAGTGAGTGGCGGGGGGCCTCCACAGATACGCAGTATTTT. It translates to CASSEWRGASTDTQYF.

Concerning this clone: A much larger clone lies a single base off, so this may be a read error. The identical CDR3 is also encoded by other nucleotide sequences in the sample. The genes are TRBV11-2 and TRBJ1-1, with TRBD1 matching 8 bases. The length of the CDR3 is 14 residues. Per the germline V gene, CDR1 is SGHAT and CDR2 is FQNNGV. V shed 5 bases, J shed 1 base, and the junction held 3 bases outside the gene matches. The CDR3 spells CASSPGQGNTEAFF. The CDR3 DNA reads as TGTGCCAGCAGCCCCGGACAGGGGAACACTGAAGCTTTCTTT.

This chain uses TRBV7-6 with TRBJ2-5; 10 bases are shared with TRBD2. This CDR3 contains 18 residues. The germline V gene has CDR1 SGHVS and CDR2 FNYEAQ. V lost 3 bases and J lost 2; bases outside the gene matches: 12. CDR3 nucleotides: TGTGCCAGCAGCTTCGGGCTAGCGGGGGCCCTTAAACAAGAGACCCAGTACTTC. It codes for CASSFGLAGALKQETQYF. Full variable domain (remainder filled in from reference TRBV7-6 and TRBJ2-5): GAGVSQSPRYKVTKRGQDVALRCDPISGHVSLYWYRQALGQGPEFLTYFNYEAQQDKSGLPNDRFSAERPEGSISTLTIQRTEQRDSAMYRCASSFGLAGALKQETQYFGPGTRLLVL.

The chain has TRBV6-4 and TRBJ1-1; TRBD1 matches 8 bases. Germline loops: CDR1 MRHNA, CDR2 SNTAGT. The CDR3 sequence is 14 residues long. V trimming: 6 bases; J trimming: 4 bases; junction bases outside the gene matches: 7. As DNA, the CDR3 is TGTGCCAGCAGCTTTACAGGGGGGAGCACTGAAGCTTTCTTT. It codes for CASSFTGGSTEAFF.

This chain links TRBV27 with TRBJ1-2; a possible D gene is TRBD1 (5 bases). CDR3 size: 12 residues. V lost 4 bases, J lost 8 bases, and 11 bases lay in between. Germline V gives CDR1 MNHEY, CDR2 SMNVEV (reference sequence). CDR3 nucleotide sequence: TGTGCCAGCAGTTACAAGGGGTTAGGCTACACCTTC. It is translated as CASSYKGLGYTF.

This clone was detected once. V is TRBV2 and J is TRBJ2-5; the D gene is possibly TRBD1 (5 bases). Germline lookup yields CDR1 SNHLY and CDR2 FYNNEI. V was shortened by 4 bases and J by 5 bases, with 8 bases between the two germline ends. CDR3 size: 12 residues. In DNA form, the CDR3 reads TGTGCCAGCAGTGTTAAGGGGGAGACCCAGTACTTC. It codes for CASSVKGETQYF.